This note documents a single T cell receptor (beta chain) sequence. Its target is not known. Clones were read by immunoSEQ multiplex PCR, and TCRdb kept only the in-frame ones, dropping some. The data contain about 82,000 clones, about three quarters of them seen just once; the ten biggest clones take up under 25%. This entry comes from a study of T cells in localized non-small cell lung cancer. Study-wide results and caveats: Highest T cell clonality was seen in uninvolved adjacent lung, surpassing that measured in tumor. Heterogeneity remains possible, as sequencing covered one tumor region only. Appearances in adjacent lung were noted for a median roughly 58 of the top 100 tumor clones. Elevated blood T cell density was associated with longer overall survival.

The material sequenced was PBMCs, taken before any cancer treatment. This TCR was sampled from a man aged 35-69 years with stage II squamous cell lung carcinoma.

CDR3 sequence: CASSSRVDNEQFF. The CDR3 DNA follows: TGCGCCAGCAGCTCCAGAGTTGACAATGAGCAGTTCTTC. The J gene is TRBJ2-1, the V gene TRBV5-1; D gene unclear. The V and J ends lost 3 bases and 5 bases respectively, with 9 bases between them. Germline V gives CDR1 SGHRS, CDR2 YFSETQ. This CDR3 region has 13 residues.